The 32 T cell receptor beta chains given below trace back to one sample, sequenced in a study of T cells in women clearing cervical HPV infection. The table came from immunoSEQ multiplex PCR; TCRdb's copy has only in-frame clones and leaves some out. The sample includes 30,000 to 45,000 clones. Sequences were obtained from blood buffy coat. The receptors originated from a woman aged 18-70 years with a cervical HPV16 infection that either progressed to CIN3+ or cleared (not recorded which).

Details on this clone: The read halts 3 residues ahead of the CDR3 end, with the missing end drawn from the germline J gene. The chain couples TRBV7-2 to TRBJ1-4; 10 bases agree with TRBD1. This CDR3 is built from 14 residues. Trimming cost V 3 bases and J 7 bases; bases outside gene matches: 2. Germline V lookup: CDR1 SGHTA, CDR2 FQGNSA. The CDR3 reads CASSFGQGGEKLFF. The part of the CDR3 DNA that was read is TGTGCCAGCAGCTTTGGACAGGGGGGTGAAAAA.

In regard to this clone: The read terminates 3 residues ahead of where the CDR3 ends, so the germline J gene completes it. V is TRBV7-7 and J is TRBJ2-2; 14 nucleotides align to TRBD2. This CDR3 comprises 15 residues. Trimming removed 5 bases from V and 6 bases from J; junction bases left unmatched: 2. The germline V gene has CDR1 SSHAT and CDR2 FNYEAQ (reference sequence). The part of the CDR3 DNA that was read is TGTGCCAGCAGCCAGACTAGCGGGGGGGCCGGGGAG. Its protein is CASSQTSGGAGE. The whole CDR3 reads CASSQTSGGAGELFF. The full variable domain, rest sourced from reference TRBV7-7 and TRBJ2-2, is GAGVSQSPRYKVTKRGQDVTLRCDPISSHATLYWYQQALGQGPEFLTYFNYEAQPDKSGLPSDRFSAERPEGSISTLTIQRTEQRDSAMYRCASSQTSGGAGELFFGEGSRLTVL.

In regard to this clone: The read terminates 3 residues ahead of where the CDR3 ends, so the germline J gene completes it. The chain couples TRBV29-1 to TRBJ2-3, with D tentatively TRBD2 (5 bases). Between the trimmed V and J ends, which lost 4 bases and 1 base, there was a span of 12 bases. Looked up from germline, CDR1 is SQVTM and CDR2 is ANQGSEA. The CDR3 length is 14 residues. The sequenced part of the CDR3 DNA is TGCAGCGTTGCGGGGTTCATAGGCACAGATACG. It translates to CSVAGFIGTDT. From start to end, the CDR3 is CSVAGFIGTDTQYF.

Turning to this clone: Its ends do not fully match the called genes, so a read error is possible. The read terminates 3 residues before the CDR3 end, so the remaining end is supplied by the germline J gene. The genes are TRBV7-3 and TRBJ2-2; 10 bases match TRBD2. Germline V gene lookup returns CDR1 SGHTA and CDR2 FQGTGA. This CDR3 is built from 19 residues. The CDR3 spells CASSLTQTSGLLNTGELFF. The sequenced CDR3 bases are TGTGCCAGCAGCCTAACCCAGACTAGCGGGCTCCTGAACACCGGGGAG.

About this clone: The read comes to an end 3 residues before the CDR3 does, leaving the germline J gene to fill in the end. The chain recombines TRBV10-3 with TRBJ1-4; no clear D. Trimming removed 2 bases at V and 3 bases at J, with 10 bases between. Germline V gene data show CDR1 as ENHRY and CDR2 as SYGVKD. The CDR3 contains 15 residues. CDR3 residues: CAISEQEQSNEKLFF. The CDR3 bases that were read are TGTGCCATCAGTGAGCAGGAACAGTCTAATGAAAAA.

In regard to this clone: Sequencing ends 3 residues short of the CDR3 end; the germline J gene provides the rest. V and J are TRBV7-6 and TRBJ1-2, with D unresolved. The CDR3 is 17 residues long. CDR1 and CDR2 (germline): SGHVS, FNYEAQ. The CDR3 is CASSSRLAGGTETDYTF. The covered CDR3 bases are TGTGCCAGCAGCTCGAGACTAGCGGGAGGAACCGAGACCGAC.

A note on this clone: The read is 3 residues too short to cover the CDR3 end, so that end is filled in from the germline J gene. The rearrangement links TRBV28 to TRBJ2-3, with a tentative D call TRBD1 (5 bases). The V end lost 5 bases, the J end lost 0 bases, and 15 bases lay between the germline ends. Germline V gene lookup returns CDR1 MDHEN and CDR2 SYDVKM. The CDR3 is 16 residues long. This chain's CDR3 is CASSPPRQLSTDTQYF. The sequenced part of the CDR3 DNA is TGTGCCAGCAGTCCCCCACGACAGCTTAGCACAGATACG. Variable domain in full (rest from reference TRBV28 and TRBJ2-3): DVKVTQSSRYLVKRTGEKVFLECVQDMDHENMFWYRQDPGLGLRLIYFSYDVKMKEKGDIPEGYSVSREKKERFSLILESASTNQTSMYLCASSPPRQLSTDTQYFGPGTRLTVL.

On this clone itself: Read sequence stops 3 residues before the CDR3 end, and the germline J gene provides the missing end. The chain combines TRBV7-9 with TRBJ2-3, with 12 bases lining up with TRBD2. There are 15 residues in the CDR3. From germline, CDR1 is SEHNR and CDR2 FQNEAQ (reference sequence). The trim removed 3 bases at V and 4 bases at J, leaving 2 bases unmatched. The sequenced part of the CDR3 DNA is TGTGCCAGCAGCTTTGGGACTAGCGGGCCAGATACG. Translation: CASSFGTSGPDT. The CDR3 in its entirety is CASSFGTSGPDTQYF.

Comment on this clone: The CDR3 end is not reached by the read, which stops 3 residues before it; the germline J gene fills it in. The V call is TRBV20-1, the J call TRBJ1-1; D possibly corresponds to TRBD1 (5 bases). The CDR3 is 15 amino acids. Germline CDR1 DFQATT, CDR2 SNEGSKA (reference sequence). The germline V and J ends were trimmed by 6 bases and 3 bases, with 20 bases remaining between them. The part of the CDR3 DNA that was read is TGCAGTGCGAGCACCGCAGGGTTCGGCGACACTGAA. It yields the protein CSASTAGFGDTE. The entire CDR3 reads CSASTAGFGDTEAFF.

On this clone: Read coverage stops 3 residues before the CDR3 terminus; the germline J gene supplies the remainder. V gene TRBV19 combines with J gene TRBJ2-7; 7 bases are shared with TRBD1. There are 14 residues in the CDR3. Germline loops: CDR1 LNHDA, CDR2 SQIVND (reference sequence). Germline trimming cut 10 bases from V and 5 bases from J; bases unmatched to any gene: 14. CDR3 DNA, as far as it was read: TGTGCCACCTCGAGAGGGGACAGCAGACACGAG. It is translated as CATSRGDSRHE. The full CDR3 reads CATSRGDSRHEQYF.

Worth noting for this clone: The CDR3 is cut off 3 residues early in the read; its end comes from the germline J gene. V and J are TRBV20-1 and TRBJ1-2; TRBD1 matches 8 bases. J lost 0 bases, V lost 5 bases, and 5 bases had no gene match. Per germline, CDR1 DFQATT and CDR2 SNEGSKA (reference sequence). This CDR3 has 14 residues. Partial CDR3 DNA: TGCAGTGCTCCCGGACAGGGCTCTAACTATGGC. Translating it yields CSAPGQGSNYG. The complete CDR3 reads CSAPGQGSNYGYTF.

The CDR3 region is CASNSLRGNQPQHF. The sequenced CDR3 bases are TGTGCCAGTAACTCTTTGAGGGGCAATCAGCCC. J is TRBJ1-5 and V is TRBV19; D unclear. The read ends 3 residues before the CDR3 terminus; that terminus is restored from the germline J gene. Per the germline V gene, CDR1 is LNHDA and CDR2 is SQIVND (reference sequence). This CDR3 comprises 14 residues. Trimming stripped 7 bases from V and 2 bases from J, with 12 bases between.

On this clone: The DNA ends 3 residues before the CDR3 does, and the rest of the CDR3 is filled in from the germline J gene. J is TRBJ1-5 and V is TRBV6-2 or TRBV6-3; 9 nucleotides line up with TRBD1. This CDR3 region has 14 residues. Germline V gives CDR1 MNHEY, CDR2 SVGEGT. The trim removed 2 bases at V and 9 bases at J, leaving 5 bases unmatched. This chain's CDR3 is CASSYGTGSGPQHF. The sequenced part of the CDR3 DNA is TGTGCCAGCAGTTACGGGACAGGGAGTGGGCCC.

With regard to this clone: The CDR3 end lies 3 residues beyond the end of the read and is filled in from the germline J gene. Other DNA sequences in the sample encode the same CDR3. The chain uses TRBV19 and TRBJ2-1; TRBD2 agrees at 10 bases. CDR3 size: 15 residues. Trimming took 3 bases from V and 4 from J; bases not matched to a gene: 3. The V gene's germline CDR1 is LNHDA and CDR2 SQIVND (reference sequence). The CDR3 spells CASSITSGAYNEQFF. The CDR3 bases that were read are TGTGCCAGTAGTATTACTAGCGGGGCGTACAATGAG. The variable domain in full, completed from reference TRBV19 and TRBJ2-1, reads DGGITQSPKYLFRKEGQNVTLSCEQNLNHDAMYWYRQDPGQGLRLIYYSQIVNDFQKGDIAEGYSVSREKKESFPLTVTSAQKNPTAFYLCASSITSGAYNEQFFGPGTRLTVL.

Here the CDR3 reads CASSFTDRGLYNEQFF. CDR3 DNA (partial): TGTGCCAGCAGCTTCACGGACAGGGGCTTATACAATGAG. This sequence joins TRBV7-3 and TRBJ2-1; 9 bases align to TRBD1. The CDR3 goes on 3 residues after the read ends, and that part is filled in from the germline J gene. After removal of 3 bases from V and 4 bases from J, the junction contained 7 bases not matched to a gene. Germline assignment: CDR1 SGHTA and CDR2 FQGTGA. This CDR3 region has 16 residues. Together with reference TRBV7-3 and TRBJ2-1, the CDR3 gives the full variable domain: GAGVSQTPSNKVTEKGKYVELRCDPISGHTALYWYRQSLGQGPEFLIYFQGTGAADDSGLPNDRFFAVRPEGSVSTLKIQRTERGDSAVYLCASSFTDRGLYNEQFFGPGTRLTVL.

About this clone: Read coverage stops 3 residues before the CDR3 terminus; the germline J gene supplies the remainder. The chain uses TRBV5-1 and TRBJ2-5; TRBD1 agrees at 12 bases. The J segment lost 1 base and the V segment lost 4 bases, leaving 2 bases of the junction unmatched. From germline, CDR1 is SGHRS and CDR2 YFSETQ. The CDR3 consists of 15 residues. Partial CDR3 DNA: TGCGCCAGCAGCACGGGACAGGGGGCCCAAGAGACC. Protein product: CASSTGQGAQET. The whole CDR3 protein reads CASSTGQGAQETQYF.

Regarding this clone: The missing CDR3 end, 3 residues past where the read stops, is filled in from the germline J gene. V usage is TRBV5-6 and J usage is TRBJ1-5; TRBD1 agrees at 8 bases. Germline trimming cut 4 bases from V and 8 bases from J; bases unmatched to any gene: 8. CDR3 length: 14 residues. CDR1 and CDR2 (germline): SGHDT, YYEEEE. CDR3 bases read: TGTGCCAGCAGCCCCGGACAGGGCCCAGAGCCC. Amino acids: CASSPGQGPEP. The CDR3 in its entirety is CASSPGQGPEPQHF. The variable domain in full, completed from reference TRBV5-6 and TRBJ1-5, reads DAGVTQSPTHLIKTRGQQVTLRCSPKSGHDTVSWYQQALGQGPQFIFQYYEEEERQRGNFPDRFSGHQFPNYSSELNVNALLLGDSALYLCASSPGQGPEPQHFGDGTRLSIL.

In the case of this clone: The sequenced fragment ends 3 residues before the CDR3 boundary, so the rest is inferred from the germline J gene. The V call is TRBV2, the J call TRBJ2-7; 7 bases align to TRBD1. CDR3 size: 15 residues. The germline V gene has CDR1 SNHLY and CDR2 FYNNEI. The junction had 10 bases not matched to a gene; V was cut back by 5 bases and J by 3 bases. This chain's CDR3 is CASSTTGTVHYEQYF. CDR3 DNA, as far as it was read: TGTGCCAGCAGTACTACCGGGACAGTCCACTACGAG.

Concerning this clone itself: The CDR3 is cut off 3 residues early in the read; its end comes from the germline J gene. The chain joins TRBV18 to TRBJ2-2; tentatively, D is TRBD1 (5 bases). Germline values: CDR1 KGHSH, CDR2 LQKENI. The CDR3 runs 15 residues. The CDR3 sequence: CASSAQGTTNEKLFF. The CDR3 bases that were read are TGTGCCAGCTCAGCCCAGGGTACTACTAATGAAAAG.

On this clone itself: The read ends 3 residues before the CDR3 terminus; that terminus is restored from the germline J gene. V and J are TRBV5-1 and TRBJ1-2; maybe TRBD1 (6 bases). Trimming removed 4 bases at V and 2 bases at J, with 15 bases between. CDR1 and CDR2 (germline): SGHRS, YFSETQ. The CDR3 runs to 15 residues. The CDR3 spells CASSLDVGANYGYTF. The sequenced part of the CDR3 DNA is TGCGCCAGCAGCCTAGACGTGGGGGCGAACTATGGC.

Comment on this clone: The read stops 3 residues short of the end of the CDR3; the missing end is completed from the germline J gene. This chain connects TRBV19 to TRBJ2-7; no clear D. Germline V CDR1 and CDR2: LNHDA, SQIVND (reference sequence). This CDR3 contains 12 residues. V shed 3 bases and J shed 3 bases, with 6 bases lying between them. The CDR3 sequence: CASSINGYEQYF. The sequenced part of the CDR3 DNA is TGTGCCAGTAGTATTAACGGCTACGAG.

Points on this clone: From the germline J gene comes the end of the CDR3, since the read stops 3 residues before it. The chain is built from TRBV13 and TRBJ1-5; possible D gene TRBD1, 5 bases. Trimming removed 2 bases from V and 2 bases from J, with 7 bases in between. The CDR3 is 14 residues long. In germline, CDR1 is PRHDT, CDR2 FYEKMQ (reference sequence). CDR3 DNA, as far as it was read: TGTGCCAGCAGCTTAACAGGTGGCAATCAGCCC. Translated, it gives CASSLTGGNQP. The whole CDR3 sequence reads CASSLTGGNQPQHF.

Of note for this clone: Read sequence stops 3 residues before the CDR3 end, and the germline J gene provides the missing end. The chain combines TRBV7-6 with TRBJ2-3, with D perhaps matching TRBD1 (5 bases). Germline CDR1 SGHVS, CDR2 FNYEAQ. The CDR3 covers 13 residues. This CDR3 is CASSSRAAETQYF. The DNA read from the CDR3 is TGTGCCAGCAGCTCCAGGGCCGCGGAGACG.

The CDR3 is CAWSVRFSRTANQPQHF. CDR3 DNA (partial): TGTGCCTGGAGTGTACGGTTTTCGAGGACAGCGAATCAGCCC. The V and J genes are TRBV30 and TRBJ1-5, with a possible D match to TRBD1 (6 bases). Read data end 3 residues before the CDR3 end; the end is taken from the germline J gene. Trimming cost V 0 bases and J 4 bases, with 19 bases left between them. The CDR3 runs to 17 residues. The germline gives CDR1 GTSNPN, CDR2 SVGIG (reference sequence).

As to this clone: The sequence runs out 3 residues before the end of the CDR3; the remainder is reconstructed from the germline J gene. J is TRBJ2-7 and V is TRBV5-6, with D possibly TRBD1 on 5 matching bases. This CDR3 comprises 15 residues. V was clipped by 6 bases and J by 0 bases, with 16 bases between them. From germline, CDR1 is SGHDT and CDR2 YYEEEE. The CDR3 DNA, read in part, is TGTGCCAGCACCAGGACACGTGTGAGCTCCTACGAG. Translating gives CASTRTRVSSYE. The full CDR3 protein is CASTRTRVSSYEQYF.

Remarks on this clone: Read data end 3 residues before the CDR3 end; the end is taken from the germline J gene. V usage is TRBV19 and J usage is TRBJ1-4; D is ambiguous. Between the trimmed V and J ends, which lost 3 bases and 1 base, there was a span of 6 bases. Looked up from germline, CDR1 is LNHDA and CDR2 is SQIVND (reference sequence). This CDR3 has 14 amino acids. This CDR3 is CASSITQTNEKLFF. The covered CDR3 bases are TGTGCCAGTAGTATCACACAAACTAATGAAAAA.

About this clone itself: From the germline J gene comes the end of the CDR3, since the read stops 3 residues before it. The chain employs TRBV18 and TRBJ1-3; 9 bases map to TRBD1. The CDR3 covers 15 residues. V shed 3 bases, J shed 8 bases, and the junction held 8 bases outside the gene matches. Germline CDR1 is KGHSH and CDR2 is LQKENI. The CDR3 sequence is CASSPGTGHRDTIYF. CDR3 DNA, as far as it was read: TGTGCCAGCTCACCCGGGACAGGGCATCGAGACACC.

A word on this clone: From the germline J gene comes the end of the CDR3, since the read stops 3 residues before it. This rearrangement joins TRBV12-3 or TRBV12-4 to TRBJ1-2; TRBD1 aligns across 7 bases. The CDR3 has 14 residues. V trimming: 3 bases; J trimming: 4 bases; junction bases outside the gene matches: 5. The DNA read from the CDR3 is TGTGCCAGCAGTTTCGGGCAGGGGGGCTATGGC. Residues: CASSFGQGGYG. The CDR3, in full, reads CASSFGQGGYGYTF.

A note on this clone: The read finishes 3 residues shy of the CDR3 end, and the germline J gene is used to complete it. The chain carries TRBV7-9 and TRBJ2-3; 10 bases map to TRBD2. This CDR3 is built from 15 residues. In germline, CDR1 is SEHNR, CDR2 FQNEAQ (reference sequence). The CDR3 bases that were read are TGTGCCAGCAGCCCAGGACTAGCGGTCAAAGAGACG. Residues: CASSPGLAVKET. Given in full, the CDR3 is CASSPGLAVKETQYF.

Note on this clone: Sequencing ends 3 residues short of the CDR3 end; the germline J gene provides the rest. J is TRBJ2-3 and V is TRBV5-1; perhaps TRBD1 as D (6 bases). CDR1 is SGHRS and CDR2 is YFSETQ in the germline V gene. CDR3 length: 13 amino acids. The CDR3 sequence: CASSFKGEETQYF. CDR3 bases read: TGCGCCAGCAGCTTTAAGGGGGAAGAGACG. The full variable domain, in which reference TRBV5-1 and TRBJ2-3 provide the parts outside the CDR3, is KAGVTQTPRYLIKTRGQQVTLSCSPISGHRSVSWYQQTPGQGLQFLFEYFSETQRNKGNFPGRFSGRQFSNSRSEMNVSTLELGDSALYLCASSFKGEETQYFGPGTRLTVL.

Details on this clone: The DNA ends 3 residues before the CDR3 does, and the rest of the CDR3 is filled in from the germline J gene. This chain uses TRBV5-1 with TRBJ2-1, with D uncertain. This CDR3 is 15 amino acids long. In germline, CDR1 is SGHRS, CDR2 YFSETQ. Trimming removed 1 base from V and 0 bases from J, with 8 bases in between. The CDR3 loop is CASSLQASSYNEQFF. Partial CDR3 DNA: TGCGCCAGCAGCTTGCAAGCGAGCTCCTACAATGAG.

A remark on this clone: The observed sequence ends 3 residues before the CDR3 terminus, with the missing tail filled in from the germline J gene. The chain uses TRBV7-8 and TRBJ1-2; weak D call: TRBD1 (5 bases). The CDR3 contains 13 residues. Germline values: CDR1 SGHVS, CDR2 FQNEAQ. The V and J ends lost 2 bases and 3 bases respectively, with 7 bases between them. The CDR3 here is CASSLIGDYGYTF. The CDR3 DNA, read in part, is TGTGCCAGCAGCTTAATAGGGGACTATGGC. Combining the CDR3 with reference TRBV7-8 and TRBJ1-2 gives the whole variable domain GAGVSQSPRYKVAKRGQDVALRCDPISGHVSLFWYQQALGQGPEFLTYFQNEAQLDKSGLPSDRFFAERPEGSVSTLKIQRTQQEDSAVYLCASSLIGDYGYTFGSGTRLTVV.